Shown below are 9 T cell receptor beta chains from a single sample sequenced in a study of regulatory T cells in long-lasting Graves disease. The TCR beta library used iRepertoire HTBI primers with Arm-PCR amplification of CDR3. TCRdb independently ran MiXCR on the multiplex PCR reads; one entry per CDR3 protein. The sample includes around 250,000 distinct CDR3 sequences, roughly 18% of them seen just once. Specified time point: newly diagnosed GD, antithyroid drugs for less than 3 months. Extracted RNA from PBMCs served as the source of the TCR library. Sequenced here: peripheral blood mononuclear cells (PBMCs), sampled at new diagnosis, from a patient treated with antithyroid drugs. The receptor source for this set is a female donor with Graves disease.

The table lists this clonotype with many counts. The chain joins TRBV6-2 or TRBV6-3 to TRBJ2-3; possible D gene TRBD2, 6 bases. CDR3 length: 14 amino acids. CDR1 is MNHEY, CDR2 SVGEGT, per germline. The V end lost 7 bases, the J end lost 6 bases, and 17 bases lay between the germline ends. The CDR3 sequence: CASTRDAGLDTQYF. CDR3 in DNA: TGTGCCAGCACCCGGGACGCGGGACTCGATACGCAGTATTTT.

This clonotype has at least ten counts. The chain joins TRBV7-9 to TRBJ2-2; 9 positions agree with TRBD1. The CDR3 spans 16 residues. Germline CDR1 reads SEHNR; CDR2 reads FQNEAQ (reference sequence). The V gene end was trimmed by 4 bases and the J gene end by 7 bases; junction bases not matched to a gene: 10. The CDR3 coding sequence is TGTGCCAGCAGCTCCGGCCCTACAGGGGGCTTCGGGGAGCTGTTTTTT. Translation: CASSSGPTGGFGELFF.

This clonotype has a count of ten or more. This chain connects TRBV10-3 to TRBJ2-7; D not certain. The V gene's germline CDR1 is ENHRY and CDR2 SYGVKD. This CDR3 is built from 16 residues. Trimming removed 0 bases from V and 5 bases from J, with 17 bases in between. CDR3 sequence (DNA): TGTGCCATCAGTGAGTCCACCTTTTATTCGTCTCACGAGCAGTACTTC. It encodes CAISESTFYSSHEQYF.

In DNA, the CDR3 is TGTGCCAGCAGCCAAGTTGGGGACTACAATGAGCAGTTCTTC. Translating gives CASSQVGDYNEQFF. The chain employs TRBV3-1 and TRBJ2-1; D gene uncertain. In germline, CDR1 is LGHDT, CDR2 YNNKEL (reference sequence). V lost 1 base, J lost 3 bases, and 7 bases lay in between. The CDR3 covers 14 residues.

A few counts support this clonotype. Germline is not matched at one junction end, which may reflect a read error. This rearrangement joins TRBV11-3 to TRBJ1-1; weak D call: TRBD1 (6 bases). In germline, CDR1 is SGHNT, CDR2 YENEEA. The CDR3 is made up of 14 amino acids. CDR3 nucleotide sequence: TGTGCCAGCAGCTCTGGGGGCGGGAACACTAAAGCTTTCTTT. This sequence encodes CASSSGGGNTKAFF.

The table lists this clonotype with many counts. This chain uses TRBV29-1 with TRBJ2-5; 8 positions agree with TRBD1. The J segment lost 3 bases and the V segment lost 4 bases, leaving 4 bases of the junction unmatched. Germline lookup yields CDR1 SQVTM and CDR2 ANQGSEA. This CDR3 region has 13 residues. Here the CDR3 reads CSVVLDREETQYF. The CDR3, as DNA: TGCAGCGTTGTGTTGGACAGGGAAGAGACCCAGTACTTC.

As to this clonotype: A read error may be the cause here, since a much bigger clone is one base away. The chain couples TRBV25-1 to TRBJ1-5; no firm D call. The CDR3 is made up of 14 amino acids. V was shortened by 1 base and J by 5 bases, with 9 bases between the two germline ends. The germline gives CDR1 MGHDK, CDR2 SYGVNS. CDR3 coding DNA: TGTGCCAGCAGTGAATGGTCCGGGGATCAGCCCCAGCATTTT. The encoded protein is CASSEWSGDQPQHF.

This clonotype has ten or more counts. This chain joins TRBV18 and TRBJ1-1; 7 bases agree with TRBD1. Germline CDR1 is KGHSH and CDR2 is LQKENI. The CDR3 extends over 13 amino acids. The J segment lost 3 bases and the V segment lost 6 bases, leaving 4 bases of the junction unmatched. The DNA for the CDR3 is TGTGCCAGCTCCCGACAGGGTCACACTGAAGCTTTCTTT. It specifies CASSRQGHTEAFF.

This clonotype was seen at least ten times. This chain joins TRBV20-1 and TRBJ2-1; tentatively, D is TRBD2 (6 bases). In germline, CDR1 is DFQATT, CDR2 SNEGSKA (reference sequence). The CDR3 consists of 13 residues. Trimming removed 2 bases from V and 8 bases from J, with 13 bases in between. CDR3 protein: CSARREIKDEQFF. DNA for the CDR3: TGCAGTGCTAGACGGGAGATTAAGGATGAGCAGTTCTTC.